Reported below is one TCR beta chain. The record originates from a study of blood T cell repertoires in COVID-19. Across the whole study: The origin of the acute and convalescent COVID-19 samples was the United States, Italy and Spain.

Germline V gene sequence: CDR1 MNHEY, CDR2 SVGEGT. The CDR3 has 15 amino acids. V dropped 2 bases and J dropped 4; count of bases not matched to a gene: 6. Here immunoSEQ multiplex PCR was the method, and the copy in TCRdb shows in-frame clones only, minus some. The data hold around 49,000 clones, with about 76% observed a single time. This sequence originates from a woman older than 75 with COVID-19, enrolled during active disease. Sequences were obtained from peripheral blood. The chain couples TRBV6-2 or TRBV6-3 to TRBJ2-7, with TRBD1 matching over 9 bases. The CDR3 spells CASSYPGQGRYEQYF. The CDR3 DNA is TGTGCCAGCAGTTACCCAGGACAGGGGAGATACGAGCAGTACTTC.